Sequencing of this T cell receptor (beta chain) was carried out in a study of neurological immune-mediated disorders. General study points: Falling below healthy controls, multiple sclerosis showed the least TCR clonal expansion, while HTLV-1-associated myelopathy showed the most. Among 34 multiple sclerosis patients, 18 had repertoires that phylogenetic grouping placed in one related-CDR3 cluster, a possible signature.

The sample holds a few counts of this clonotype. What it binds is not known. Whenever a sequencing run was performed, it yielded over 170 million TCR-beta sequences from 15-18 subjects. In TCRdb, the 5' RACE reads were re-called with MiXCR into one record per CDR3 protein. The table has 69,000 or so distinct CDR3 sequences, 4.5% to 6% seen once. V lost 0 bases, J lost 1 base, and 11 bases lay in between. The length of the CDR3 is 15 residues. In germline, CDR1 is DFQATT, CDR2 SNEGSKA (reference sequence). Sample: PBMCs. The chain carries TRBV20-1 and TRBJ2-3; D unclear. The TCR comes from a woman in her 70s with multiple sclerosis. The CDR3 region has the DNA TGCAGTGCTAGAGATCCAGACCGGCGCACAGATACGCAGTATTTT. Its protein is CSARDPDRRTDTQYF.